This TCR beta chain derives from a study of blood T cell repertoires in COVID-19. For the study at large: Samples representing acute and convalescent COVID-19 were sourced from the United States, Italy and Spain.

Method: immunoSEQ multiplex PCR; TCRdb's copy keeps in-frame clones and lacks some. The sample records about 46,000 clones, 80% to 90% being singletons. Germline trimming cut 4 bases from V and 7 bases from J; bases unmatched to any gene: 10. Germline V gives CDR1 KGHDR, CDR2 SFDVKD. The length of the CDR3 is 17 residues. The sample was peripheral blood. The chain uses TRBV24-1 and TRBJ2-1; 12 bases map to TRBD2. This TCR was recovered from a man aged 50 or older with acute or convalescent COVID-19. CDR3 amino acids: CATSDPSLAGGWNEQFF. CDR3 DNA sequence: TGTGCCACCAGTGACCCCTCACTAGCGGGAGGATGGAATGAGCAGTTCTTC.